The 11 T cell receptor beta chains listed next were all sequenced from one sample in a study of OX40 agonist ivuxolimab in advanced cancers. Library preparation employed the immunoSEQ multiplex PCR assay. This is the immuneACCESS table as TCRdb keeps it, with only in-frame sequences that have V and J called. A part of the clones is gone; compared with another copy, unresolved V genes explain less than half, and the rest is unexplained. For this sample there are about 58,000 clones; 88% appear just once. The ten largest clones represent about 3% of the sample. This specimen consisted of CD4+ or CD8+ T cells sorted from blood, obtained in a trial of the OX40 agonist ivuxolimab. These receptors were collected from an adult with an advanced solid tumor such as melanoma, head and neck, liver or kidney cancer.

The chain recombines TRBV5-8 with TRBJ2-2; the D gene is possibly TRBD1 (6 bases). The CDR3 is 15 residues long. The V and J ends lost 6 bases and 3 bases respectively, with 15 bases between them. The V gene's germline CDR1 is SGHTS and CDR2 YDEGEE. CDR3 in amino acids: CASTFGQWDTGELFF. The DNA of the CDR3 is TGTGCCAGCACCTTCGGACAGTGGGACACCGGGGAGCTGTTTTTT.

The CDR3: CASSYGGQGNEKLFF. The CDR3 nucleotides are TGTGCCAGCAGTTACGGGGGGCAGGGGAATGAAAAACTGTTTTTT. J is TRBJ1-4 and V is TRBV6-5, with a tentative D call TRBD1 (6 bases). The CDR3 has 15 residues. Trimming took 2 bases from V and 5 from J, leaving 12 bases between them. Germline V gene sequence: CDR1 MNHEY, CDR2 SVGAGI.

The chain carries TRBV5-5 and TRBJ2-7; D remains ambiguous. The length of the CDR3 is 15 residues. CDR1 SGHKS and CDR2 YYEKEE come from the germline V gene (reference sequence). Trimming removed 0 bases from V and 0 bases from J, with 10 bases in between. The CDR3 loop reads CASSLVASSSYEQYF. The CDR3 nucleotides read TGTGCCAGCAGCTTGGTTGCGTCTAGCTCCTACGAGCAGTACTTC. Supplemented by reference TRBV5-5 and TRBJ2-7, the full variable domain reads DAGVTQSPTHLIKTRGQQVTLRCSPISGHKSVSWYQQVLGQGPQFIFQYYEKEERGRGNFPDRFSARQFPNYSSELNVNALLLGDSALYLCASSLVASSSYEQYFGPGTRLTVT.

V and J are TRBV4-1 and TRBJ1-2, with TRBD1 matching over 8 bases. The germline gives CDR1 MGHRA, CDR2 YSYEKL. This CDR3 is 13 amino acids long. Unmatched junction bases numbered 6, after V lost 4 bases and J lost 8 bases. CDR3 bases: TGCGCCAGCAGCCGAGGACAGGGTGCCGGCTACACCTTC. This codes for CASSRGQGAGYTF.

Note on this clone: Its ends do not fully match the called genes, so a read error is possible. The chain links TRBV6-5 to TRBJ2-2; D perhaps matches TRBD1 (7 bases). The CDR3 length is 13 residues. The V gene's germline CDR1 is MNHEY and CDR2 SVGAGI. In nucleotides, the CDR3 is TGTGCCAGCAGTAACAGGGGTCACGGGGGGCTGTTTTTT. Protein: CASSNRGHGGLFF.

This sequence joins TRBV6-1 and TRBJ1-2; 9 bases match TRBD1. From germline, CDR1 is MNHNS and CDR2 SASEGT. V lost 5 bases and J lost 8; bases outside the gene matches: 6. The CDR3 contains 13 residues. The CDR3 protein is CASSPGTGKGYTF. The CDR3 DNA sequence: TGTGCCAGCAGTCCCGGGACAGGGAAAGGCTACACCTTC.

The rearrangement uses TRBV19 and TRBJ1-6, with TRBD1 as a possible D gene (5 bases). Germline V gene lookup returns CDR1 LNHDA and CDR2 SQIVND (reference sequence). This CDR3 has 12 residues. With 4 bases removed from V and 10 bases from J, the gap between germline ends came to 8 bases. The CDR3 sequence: CASSRQHSPLHF. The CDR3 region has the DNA TGTGCCAGTAGTAGACAGCACTCACCCCTCCACTTT.

CDR3: CASSSGTGRRETQYF. In nucleotides, the CDR3 is TGTGCCAGCTCATCGGGGACAGGGCGTAGGGAGACCCAGTACTTC. This chain connects TRBV18 to TRBJ2-5; 9 bases line up with TRBD1. Germline CDR1 and CDR2: KGHSH and LQKENI. Unmatched junction bases numbered 9, after V lost 5 bases and J lost 5 bases. CDR3 length: 15 amino acids.

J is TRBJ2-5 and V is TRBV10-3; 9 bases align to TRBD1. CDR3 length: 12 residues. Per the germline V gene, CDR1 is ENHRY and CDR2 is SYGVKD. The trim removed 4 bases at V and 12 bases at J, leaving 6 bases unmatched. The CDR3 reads CAISGDRAQEYF. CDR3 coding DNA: TGTGCCATCAGTGGGGACAGGGCCCAGGAGTACTTC.

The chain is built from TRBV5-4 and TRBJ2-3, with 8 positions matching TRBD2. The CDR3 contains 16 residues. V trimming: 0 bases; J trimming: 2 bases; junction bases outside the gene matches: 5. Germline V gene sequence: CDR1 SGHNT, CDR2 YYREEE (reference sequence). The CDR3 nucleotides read TGTGCCAGCAGCTTGGTACTAGCGGCTATCACAGATACGCAGTATTTT. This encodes CASSLVLAAITDTQYF.

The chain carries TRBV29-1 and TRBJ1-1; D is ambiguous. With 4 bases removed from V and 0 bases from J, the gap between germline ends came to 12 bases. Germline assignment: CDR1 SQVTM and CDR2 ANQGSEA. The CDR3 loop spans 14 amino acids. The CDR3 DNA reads TGCAGCGTTGTAAGGCAGTTGCTGAACACTGAAGCTTTCTTT. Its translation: CSVVRQLLNTEAFF.